The 10 T cell receptor beta chains in this list originate from one sample, sequenced in a study of pediatric ulcerative colitis. Sequenced by immunoSEQ multiplex PCR; TCRdb stores in-frame clones only, minus some. The sample includes about 32,000 clones, 82% seen only once; the top ten take approximately 4.5%. The sample taken for sequencing was blood. The receptors derive from a boy between 10 and 17 years old with severe ulcerative colitis.

This clone was picked up a small number of times. The chain combines TRBV4-1 with TRBJ1-6; D ambiguous. Germline V gives CDR1 MGHRA, CDR2 YSYEKL. V was clipped by 0 bases and J by 6 bases, with 12 bases between them. The CDR3 sequence is 16 residues long. CDR3 in amino acids: CASSQDESTRNSPLHF. The CDR3 DNA reads TGCGCCAGCAGCCAAGATGAGAGTACCCGTAATTCACCCCTCCACTTT.

V usage is TRBV18 and J usage is TRBJ1-1, with TRBD1 matching 7 bases. The length of the CDR3 is 13 residues. CDR1 is KGHSH and CDR2 is LQKENI in the germline V gene. The J segment lost 10 bases and the V segment lost 0 bases, leaving 5 bases of the junction unmatched. DNA for the CDR3: TGTGCCAGCTCACCACCGAACAGGGGTACAGCTTTCTTT. This codes for CASSPPNRGTAFF.

The chain combines TRBV11-2 with TRBJ1-1; perhaps TRBD1 as D (5 bases). This CDR3 contains 14 residues. With 4 bases removed from V and 1 base from J, the gap between germline ends came to 10 bases. Germline CDR1 is SGHAT and CDR2 is FQNNGV. CDR3 sequence reads: CASSWAGQNTEAFF. For the CDR3, the DNA is TGTGCCAGCAGCTGGGCGGGGCAGAACACTGAAGCTTTCTTT.

The CDR3 sequence: CASSPRTSGGMLGEQFF. CDR3 nucleotides: TGTGCCAGCAGCCCCCGGACTAGCGGGGGAATGCTGGGTGAGCAGTTCTTC. The chain joins TRBV13 to TRBJ2-1; 13 bases match TRBD2. This CDR3 has 17 residues. The ends lost 5 bases at V and 9 bases at J; junction bases unmatched: 13. Germline V gene sequence: CDR1 PRHDT, CDR2 FYEKMQ (reference sequence).

The CDR3 here is CASNLQGARGYTF. CDR3 DNA sequence: TGTGCCAGCAACCTCCAGGGGGCACGGGGCTACACCTTC. This chain uses TRBV7-2 with TRBJ1-2; TRBD1 aligns across 8 bases. Germline CDR1 SGHTA, CDR2 FQGNSA. V was clipped by 7 bases and J by 8 bases; unmatched bases: 9. This CDR3 has 13 residues.

V usage is TRBV7-3 and J usage is TRBJ1-1; 10 bases align to TRBD1. The CDR3 is 17 residues long. Germline V lookup: CDR1 SGHTA, CDR2 FQGTGA. V trimming: 0 bases; J trimming: 0 bases; junction bases outside the gene matches: 4. This chain's CDR3 is CASSLTGTGVMNTEAFF. The CDR3 bases are TGTGCCAGCAGCTTAACCGGGACAGGGGTGATGAACACTGAAGCTTTCTTT.

This clone appeared once. The chain employs TRBV30 and TRBJ2-2; possible D gene TRBD2, 5 bases. V was cut by 5 bases and J by 6 bases, with 13 bases left in between. The CDR3 extends over 13 amino acids. Germline values: CDR1 GTSNPN, CDR2 SVGIG (reference sequence). The CDR3 region is CAWGVGVAGELFF. The DNA of the CDR3 is TGTGCCTGGGGGGTCGGGGTAGCCGGGGAGCTGTTTTTT.

This clone was counted a few times. The germline gene is not matched at one end of the junction; a read error may be the cause. The rearrangement joins TRBV18 to TRBJ1-4; a possible D gene is TRBD1 (6 bases). CDR3 length equals 13 residues. CDR1 and CDR2 (germline): KGHSH, LQKENI. CDR3 DNA: TGTGCCAGCTCACCCATCTGGGGGGCGCGACCGACTTTT. It specifies CASSPIWGARPTF.

The V call is TRBV7-9, the J call TRBJ1-1; no reliable D call. This CDR3 spans 17 amino acids. Germline assignment: CDR1 SEHNR and CDR2 FQNEAQ (reference sequence). The V end was cut by 1 base, the J end by 2 bases, with 17 bases between. The chain's CDR3 is CASSLEWVRGENTEAFF. The CDR3 DNA reads as TGTGCCAGCAGCTTAGAATGGGTCCGGGGAGAAAACACTGAAGCTTTCTTT.

The table lists this clone with a count of one. This chain links TRBV29-1 with TRBJ1-5; D is ambiguous. The germline V gene encodes CDR1 SQVTM and CDR2 ANQGSEA. The V end was cut by 4 bases, the J end by 1 base, with 5 bases between. This CDR3 has 12 residues. CDR3 in amino acids: CSVGGSNQPQHF. The CDR3 nucleotides are TGCAGCGTTGGTGGGAGCAATCAGCCCCAGCATTTT.